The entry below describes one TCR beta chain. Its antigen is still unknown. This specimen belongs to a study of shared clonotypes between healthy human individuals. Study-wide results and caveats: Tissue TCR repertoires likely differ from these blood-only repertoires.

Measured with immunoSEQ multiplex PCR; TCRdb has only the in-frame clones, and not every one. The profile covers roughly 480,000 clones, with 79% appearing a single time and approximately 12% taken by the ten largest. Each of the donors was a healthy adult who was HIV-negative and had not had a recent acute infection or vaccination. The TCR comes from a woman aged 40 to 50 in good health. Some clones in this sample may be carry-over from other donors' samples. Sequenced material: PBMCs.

Here the CDR3 DNA reads TGTGCCAGCAGCTCAGGCGGAGGCACCTACGAGCAGTACTTC. This codes for CASSSGGGTYEQYF. The rearrangement uses TRBV7-6 and TRBJ2-7; D is perhaps TRBD2 (5 bases). CDR1 is SGHVS and CDR2 is FNYEAQ in the germline V gene. V lost 4 bases, J lost 2 bases, and 12 bases lay in between. This CDR3 comprises 14 residues. Full variable domain (outside the CDR3, taken from reference TRBV7-6 and TRBJ2-7): GAGVSQSPRYKVTKRGQDVALRCDPISGHVSLYWYRQALGQGPEFLTYFNYEAQQDKSGLPNDRFSAERPEGSISTLTIQRTEQRDSAMYRCASSSGGGTYEQYFGPGTRLTVT.